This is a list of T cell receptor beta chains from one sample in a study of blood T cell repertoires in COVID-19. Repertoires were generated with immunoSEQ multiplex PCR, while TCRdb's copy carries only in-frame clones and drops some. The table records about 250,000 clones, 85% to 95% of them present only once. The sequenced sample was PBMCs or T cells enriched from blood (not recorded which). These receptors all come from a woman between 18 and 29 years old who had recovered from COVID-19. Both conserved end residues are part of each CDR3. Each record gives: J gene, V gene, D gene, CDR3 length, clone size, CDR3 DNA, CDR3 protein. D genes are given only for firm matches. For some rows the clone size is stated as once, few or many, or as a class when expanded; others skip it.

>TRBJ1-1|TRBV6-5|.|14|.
TGTGCCAGCAGTCGGTTTGATGTCAGGACTGAAGCTTTCTTT
CASSRFDVRTEAFF
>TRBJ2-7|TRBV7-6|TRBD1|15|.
TGTGCCAGCAGCACACGGGACAGATCCTCCTACGAGCAGTACTTC
CASSTRDRSSYEQYF
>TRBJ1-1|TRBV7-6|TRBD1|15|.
TGTGCCAGCAGCTTGGGACAGTCGATGAACACTGAAGCTTTCTTT
CASSLGQSMNTEAFF
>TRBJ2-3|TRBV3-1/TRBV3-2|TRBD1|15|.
TGTGCCAGCCAACCGGACAGGGGGCGAGCAGATACGCAGTATTTT
CASQPDRGRADTQYF
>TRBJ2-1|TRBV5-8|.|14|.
TGTGCCAGCAGCTTTCTCCCAGGCCCCGATGAGCAGTTCTTC
CASSFLPGPDEQFF
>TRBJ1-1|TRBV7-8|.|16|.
TGTGCCAGCAGCTTAGGTTCTCGAGGCCGAGACACTGAAGCTTTCTTT
CASSLGSRGRDTEAFF
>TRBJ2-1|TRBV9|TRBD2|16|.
TGTGCCAGCAGCGTAGGTTTGGCTAGCGGGGGGAATGAGCAGTTCTTC
CASSVGLASGGNEQFF
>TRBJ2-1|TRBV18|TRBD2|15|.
TGTGCCAGCTCACCAGTAGCGGGAGGATCGGATGAGCAGTTCTTC
CASSPVAGGSDEQFF
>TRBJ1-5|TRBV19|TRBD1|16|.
TGTGCCAGTAGTGCCACGGACAGGGGGGAGTATCAGCCCCAGCATTTT
CASSATDRGEYQPQHF
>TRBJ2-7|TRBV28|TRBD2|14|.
TGTGCCAGCAGTTTCTTAGCGGGAACCGGCGAGCAGTACTTC
CASSFLAGTGEQYF
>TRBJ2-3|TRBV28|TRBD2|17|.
TGTGCCAGCACCCAGGTATTACTAGCGGGAGTGTCAGATACGCAGTATTTT
CASTQVLLAGVSDTQYF
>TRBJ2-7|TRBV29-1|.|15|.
TGCAGCGTTGAAGATCGATCGGAGATGTCCTACGAGCAGTACTTC
CSVEDRSEMSYEQYF
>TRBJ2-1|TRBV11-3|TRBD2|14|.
TGTGCCAGCAGCTTAGATTCGCGGGGGGTGGGGCAGTTCTTC
CASSLDSRGVGQFF
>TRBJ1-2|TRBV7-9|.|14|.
TGTGCCAGCAGCTTAGGGCCCCAGGGAGGTGGCTACACCTTC
CASSLGPQGGGYTF
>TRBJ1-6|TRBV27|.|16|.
TGTGCCAGCAGTTTAGCGCTGGGGCCGGTGGGCTCACCCCTCCACTTT
CASSLALGPVGSPLHF
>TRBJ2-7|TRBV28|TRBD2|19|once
TGTGCCAGCAGTCCTCCCGGGACTAGCCGCTTTTATATCTCCTACGAGCAGTACTTC
CASSPPGTSRFYISYEQYF
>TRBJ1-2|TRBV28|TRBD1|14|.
TGTGCCAGCAGCCCTGACAGGGATGGAAGGGGCTACACCTTC
CASSPDRDGRGYTF
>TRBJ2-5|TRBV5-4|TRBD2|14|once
TGTGCCAGCAGCAGGACTAGCGGGGAGGAGACCCAGTACTTC
CASSRTSGEETQYF